The 10 T cell receptor beta chains presented below share a single source sample, sequenced in a study of shared clonotypes between healthy human individuals (dated by TCRdb to about 2020). Receptor amplification or capture employed the immunoSEQ multiplex PCR assay. TCRdb provides this immuneACCESS table in a form limited to in-frame rearrangements. Some clones are lacking; in checked studies, under half of them reflect an unresolved V gene, and why the rest are absent is not known. The sample includes around 1.9 million clones, with about 92% observed a single time. The ten top clones hold over 1.5% of the sample. CD8 naive samples were CD45RO-negative cells positively selected for CCR7, giving a CD45RA+CCR7+ population that excluded TemRA cells. Sequencing was done on a sample of naive CD8+ T cells from PBMCs. Sample cell subset or site, as interpreted from the label and publication: CD45RA+CCR7+. The receptors here all came from a man aged 18 to 35 in good health. Some clones in this sample may be carry-over from other donors' samples.

The sample holds a few counts of this clone. The same CDR3 is also encoded by other DNA sequences in this sample. This chain links TRBV27 with TRBJ2-1; the match to TRBD2 covers 9 bases. J lost 4 bases, V lost 4 bases, and 5 bases had no gene match. The CDR3 sequence is 15 residues long. The germline gives CDR1 MNHEY, CDR2 SMNVEV (reference sequence). The CDR3: CASSYSGSSYNEQFF. In nucleotides, the CDR3 is TGTGCCAGCAGTTATAGCGGGAGTTCATACAATGAGCAGTTCTTC.

The chain joins TRBV19 to TRBJ2-7; D is unresolved. V was shortened by 0 bases and J by 6 bases, with 6 bases between the two germline ends. The CDR3 runs 12 residues. Germline V gene data show CDR1 as LNHDA and CDR2 as SQIVND (reference sequence). The CDR3 region is CASSIETGEQYF. The CDR3 bases are TGTGCCAGTAGTATAGAGACTGGCGAGCAGTACTTC.

J is TRBJ1-1 and V is TRBV7-6; a possible D gene is TRBD1 (5 bases). Germline V lookup: CDR1 SGHVS, CDR2 FNYEAQ. CDR3 length: 14 residues. V was shortened by 1 base and J by 1 base, with 7 bases between the two germline ends. The CDR3 nucleotides read TGTGCCAGCAGCTTAGGGGGGACGAACACTGAAGCTTTCTTT. Translated: CASSLGGTNTEAFF.

With respect to this clone: The identical CDR3 is also encoded by other nucleotide sequences in the sample. This chain connects TRBV27 to TRBJ1-1, with 10 bases fitting TRBD1. V dropped 6 bases and J dropped 2; count of bases not matched to a gene: 3. The germline V gene has CDR1 MNHEY and CDR2 SMNVEV (reference sequence). The CDR3 spans 14 residues. The CDR3 reads CASSWDRGNTEAFF. In DNA, the CDR3 is TGTGCCAGCAGCTGGGACAGGGGCAACACTGAAGCTTTCTTT.

The CDR3 region is CASSFPIAVNTEAFF. For the CDR3, the DNA is TGTGCCAGCAGCTTCCCCATCGCGGTGAACACTGAAGCTTTCTTT. The chain links TRBV7-9 to TRBJ1-1; D is uncertain. Germline assignment: CDR1 SEHNR and CDR2 FQNEAQ (reference sequence). The CDR3 is 15 amino acids. V was cut by 3 bases and J by 0 bases, with 11 bases left in between.

In the case of this clone: The same CDR3 arises from other DNA sequences in this sample as well. The chain recombines TRBV5-1 with TRBJ2-2; TRBD1 matches 9 bases. Germline CDR1 is SGHRS and CDR2 is YFSETQ. The CDR3 loop spans 15 amino acids. Trimming took 5 bases from V and 4 from J; bases not matched to a gene: 6. This chain's CDR3 is CASSPGTGRTGELFF. The CDR3 DNA reads TGCGCCAGCAGTCCCGGGACAGGGCGCACCGGGGAGCTGTTTTTT.

This clone has more than one count but fewer than ten. The genes are TRBV4-1 and TRBJ1-1; unclear D gene. Trimming cost V 1 base and J 4 bases, with 10 bases left between them. Germline V CDR1 and CDR2: MGHRA, YSYEKL. CDR3 length equals 14 residues. This CDR3 reads CASSQGTGSTEAFF. In DNA form, the CDR3 reads TGCGCCAGCAGCCAAGGGACTGGGAGCACTGAAGCTTTCTTT.

Remarks on this clone: The same CDR3 also results from other DNA sequences found in this sample. The chain employs TRBV7-9 and TRBJ1-2; the D gene is possibly TRBD1 (5 bases). The V gene lost 1 base and the J gene lost 4 bases, with 7 bases spanning the gap. The CDR3 sequence is 13 residues long. Germline loops: CDR1 SEHNR, CDR2 FQNEAQ (reference sequence). CDR3 DNA sequence: TGTGCCAGCAGCTTAGGAGGGGCCTATGGCTACACCTTC. It specifies CASSLGGAYGYTF.

This rearrangement joins TRBV29-1 to TRBJ2-7; 7 positions match TRBD1. Germline CDR1 and CDR2: SQVTM and ANQGSEA. V dropped 6 bases and J dropped 5; count of bases not matched to a gene: 7. The CDR3 covers 12 residues. Here the CDR3 reads CSVTGFVHEQYF. CDR3 coding DNA: TGCAGCGTGACAGGGTTTGTCCACGAGCAGTACTTC.

The chain combines TRBV7-3 with TRBJ1-1, with D tentatively TRBD1 (6 bases). Trimming stripped 0 bases from V and 4 bases from J, with 15 bases between. Per the germline V gene, CDR1 is SGHTA and CDR2 is FQGTGA. The CDR3 contains 16 residues. Here the CDR3 reads CASSLTPGAEVTEAFF. The DNA for the CDR3 is TGTGCCAGCAGCTTAACTCCGGGGGCTGAGGTCACTGAAGCTTTCTTT.